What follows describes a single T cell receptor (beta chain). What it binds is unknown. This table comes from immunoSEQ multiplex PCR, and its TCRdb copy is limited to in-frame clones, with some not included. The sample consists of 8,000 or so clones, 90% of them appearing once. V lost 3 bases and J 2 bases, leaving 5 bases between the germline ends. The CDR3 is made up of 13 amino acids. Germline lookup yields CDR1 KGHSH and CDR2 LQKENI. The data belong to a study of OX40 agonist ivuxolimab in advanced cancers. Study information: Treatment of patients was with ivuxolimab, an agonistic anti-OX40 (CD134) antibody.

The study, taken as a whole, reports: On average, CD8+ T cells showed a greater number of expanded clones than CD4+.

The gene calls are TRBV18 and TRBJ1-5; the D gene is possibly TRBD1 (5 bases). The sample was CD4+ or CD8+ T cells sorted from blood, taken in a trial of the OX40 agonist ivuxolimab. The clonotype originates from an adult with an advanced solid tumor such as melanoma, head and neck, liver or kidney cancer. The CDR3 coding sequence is TGTGCCAGCTCACCGACAGGCAATCAGCCCCAGCATTTT. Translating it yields CASSPTGNQPQHF.